The rows below give T cell receptor beta chains drawn from one sample of a study of vaccination effects on CD4 cells after COVID-19. No antigen is known for these receptors. Some clones are missing from TCRdb's copy, which holds only in-frame ones; the method was immunoSEQ multiplex PCR. The table includes about 38,000 clones, 70% detected once. Source: CD4+ T cells from PBMCs cultured with SARS-CoV-2 spike peptides, taken before COVID-19 vaccination. These receptors came from a human donor who received a COVID-19 vaccine. The CDR3 runs from the conserved cysteine through the conserved F or W. A D gene is named only where the DNA matches it firmly. Expanded clones get a size class; other rows say once, few or many, or leave the size out.

D,size,V,J,DNA,CDR3
NA,few,TRBV30,TRBJ1-5,TGTGCCTGGAGTGTACCTCGCAGCAATCGGACTATGAGCAATCAGCCCCAGCATTTT,CAWSVPRSNRTMSNQPQHF
NA,NA,TRBV2,TRBJ1-2,TGTGCCAGCAGTGGGATTACTTCAGGGCCCTATGGCTACACCTTC,CASSGITSGPYGYTF
TRBD1,NA,TRBV12-5,TRBJ2-1,TGTGCTAGTGGTGCCCCAGGGGGTCGGCAGTTCTTC,CASGAPGGRQFF
NA,NA,TRBV19,TRBJ1-1,TGTGCCAGTAGTAGGGGCAGGAATTTGAACACTGAAGCTTTCTTT,CASSRGRNLNTEAFF
NA,few,TRBV6-2/TRBV6-3,TRBJ2-3,TGTGCCAGCAGCCCTCGACTAGGGGGGGATACGCAGTATTTT,CASSPRLGGDTQYF
NA,NA,TRBV5-1,TRBJ2-2,TGCGCCAGCACCCCGTCGGGGACCGGGGAGCTGTTTTTT,CASTPSGTGELFF
TRBD1,NA,TRBV5-4,TRBJ1-1,TGTGCCAGCAGCTTGGCCGGGACAGACAACACTGAAGCTTTCTTT,CASSLAGTDNTEAFF
TRBD1,NA,TRBV5-1,TRBJ2-7,TGCGCCAGCAGCTGGGGACAGGCCTACGAGCAGTACTTC,CASSWGQAYEQYF
NA,NA,TRBV6-5,TRBJ2-3,TGTGCCAGCAGGCGGACAGAGATGAGGGATACGCAGTATTTT,CASRRTEMRDTQYF
NA,NA,TRBV5-4,TRBJ2-5,TGTGCCAGCAGCTTGGGAACGTCGCGGGCGGTTGAGACCCAGTACTTC,CASSLGTSRAVETQYF
NA,NA,TRBV19,TRBJ1-5,TGTGCCAGTAGACGGACGCCGCTAACGGCCCAGCATTTT,CASRRTPLTAQHF
NA,NA,TRBV5-4,TRBJ2-1,TGTGCCAGCAGCGGAGGACAGACAAGCTCCTACAATGAGCAGTTCTTC,CASSGGQTSSYNEQFF
NA,once,TRBV14,TRBJ1-1,TGTGCCAGCGGGACTGGGGGTAGGGACACTGAAGCTTTCTTT,CASGTGGRDTEAFF
TRBD1,once,TRBV5-5,TRBJ2-1,TGTGCCAGCAGCTTCACCGGGACAGGGACCTACAATGAGCAGTTCTTC,CASSFTGTGTYNEQFF
NA,NA,TRBV4-1,TRBJ2-3,TGCGCCAGCAGCCAAGATAACCCCCACCCAGATACGCAGTATTTT,CASSQDNPHPDTQYF
TRBD1,NA,TRBV6-4,TRBJ2-7,TGTGCCAGCAGTTTACCTCCAGACTCCGACAGGGGGCTTTACGAGCAGTACTTC,CASSLPPDSDRGLYEQYF
TRBD2,NA,TRBV5-4,TRBJ2-3,TGTGCCAGCAGCCCCGCCAGCGGGAGCCACACAGATACGCAGTATTTT,CASSPASGSHTDTQYF
NA,NA,TRBV30,TRBJ1-6,TGTGCCTGGAGTGTACCCGGGTCACCCTTTGGTTCACCCCTCCACTTT,CAWSVPGSPFGSPLHF
NA,NA,TRBV28,TRBJ1-2,TGTGCCAGCAGTTTTAAAGGCTATGGCTACACCTTC,CASSFKGYGYTF
NA,NA,TRBV6-5,TRBJ2-6,TGTGCCATCACCTCGGGGAGCTCTGGGGCCAACGTCCTGACTTTC,CAITSGSSGANVLTF
NA,few,TRBV12-3/TRBV12-4,TRBJ1-1,TGTGCCAGCAGTCGGGGAGGAAACACTGAAGCTTTCTTT,CASSRGGNTEAFF
TRBD2,NA,TRBV9,TRBJ2-2,TGTGCCAGCAGCCGGGGGGACACCGGGGAGCTGTTTTTT,CASSRGDTGELFF
NA,NA,TRBV25-1,TRBJ1-2,TGTGCCAGCAGTGGCCGGGGATTAAACTATGGCTACACCTTC,CASSGRGLNYGYTF
NA,NA,TRBV6-5,TRBJ1-6,TGTGCCAGCAGTTACTCGACGGACGGGCCACCCCTCCACTTT,CASSYSTDGPPLHF
NA,NA,TRBV5-1,TRBJ1-4,TGCGCCAGCAGTTTGGGGGGGGACCGAAATGAAAAACTGTTTTTT,CASSLGGDRNEKLFF
NA,NA,TRBV28,TRBJ1-3,TGTGCCAGCAGTCCCGGTAGGAGAAACACCATATATTTT,CASSPGRRNTIYF
TRBD1,NA,TRBV5-4,TRBJ1-3,TGTGCCAGCAGCGCGCGACAGGGGGCTGGAAACACCATATATTTT,CASSARQGAGNTIYF
NA,NA,TRBV12-3/TRBV12-4,TRBJ2-1,TGTGCCAGCAGCTCGCCCGCTGAGCAGTTCTTC,CASSSPAEQFF
NA,once,TRBV5-6,TRBJ2-7,TGTGCCAGCAGCTTGGCCAGGGAAGAGTCCTACGAGCAGTACTTC,CASSLAREESYEQYF
TRBD1,NA,TRBV28,TRBJ1-5,TGTGCCAGCAGTTTAGTCGGACAGGGGGCCCAGCCCCAGCATTTT,CASSLVGQGAQPQHF
NA,NA,TRBV5-1,TRBJ2-5,TGCGCCAGCAGCTTGGGGCAGGAAGAGACCCAGTACTTC,CASSLGQEETQYF
NA,once,TRBV12-5,TRBJ2-1,TGTGCTAGTGGTTTTCTGGGGGCCAACAATGATGAGCAGTTCTTC,CASGFLGANNDEQFF
NA,NA,TRBV27,TRBJ2-7,TGTGCCAGCAGTTTAACTCGGCGGGGGCCCTACGAGCAGTACTTC,CASSLTRRGPYEQYF
NA,NA,TRBV5-6,TRBJ1-2,TGTGCCAGCAGCCCCAAGGGGCCTAACTATGGCTACACCTTC,CASSPKGPNYGYTF
NA,NA,TRBV18,TRBJ1-3,TGTGCCAGCCGCGCGGGCAGTAACTCTGGAAACACCATATATTTT,CASRAGSNSGNTIYF
TRBD1,NA,TRBV5-1,TRBJ1-2,TGCGCCAGCAGCTTAAGACAGGGCGGCTATGGCTACACCTTC,CASSLRQGGYGYTF